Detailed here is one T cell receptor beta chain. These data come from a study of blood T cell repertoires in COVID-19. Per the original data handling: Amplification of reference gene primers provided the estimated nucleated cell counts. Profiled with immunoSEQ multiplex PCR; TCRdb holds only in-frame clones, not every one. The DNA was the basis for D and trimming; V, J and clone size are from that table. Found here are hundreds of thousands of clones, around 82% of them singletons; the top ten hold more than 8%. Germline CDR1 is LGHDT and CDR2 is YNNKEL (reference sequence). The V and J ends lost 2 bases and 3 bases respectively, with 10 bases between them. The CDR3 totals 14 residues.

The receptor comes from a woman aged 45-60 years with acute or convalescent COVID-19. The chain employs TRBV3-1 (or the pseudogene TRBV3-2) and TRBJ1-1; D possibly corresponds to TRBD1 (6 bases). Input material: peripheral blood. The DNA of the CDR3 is TGTGCCAGCAGCCAATTTACAGGGCACACTGAAGCTTTCTTT. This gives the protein CASSQFTGHTEAFF.